The sequence of this T cell receptor beta chain was determined in a study of blood T cell repertoires in COVID-19. Overall study context: Collection of acute and convalescent COVID-19 samples took place in the United States, Italy and Spain. Sample material is recorded as cDNA or gDNA derived from T cells, B-cell-depleted T cells, or PBMCs.

Here immunoSEQ multiplex PCR was the method, and the copy in TCRdb shows in-frame clones only, minus some. The data show 150,000 or so clones, 84% seen once. The CDR3 totals 14 residues. Per the germline V gene, CDR1 is LNHDA and CDR2 is SQIVND (reference sequence). Trimming shortened V by 6 bases and J by 7 bases, and 15 bases separated the two germline ends. The TCR sequence derives from a man between 35 and 55 years old who had recovered from COVID-19. The sequenced material came from peripheral blood. The gene calls are TRBV19 and TRBJ2-2; no clear D. The CDR3 spells CASRAWASGGELFF. CDR3 nucleotides: TGTGCCAGTAGGGCCTGGGCCAGTGGCGGGGAGCTGTTTTTT.